Below are 8 T cell receptor beta chains sequenced from a single sample in a study of T cells in Graves' hyperthyroidism and ophthalmopathy. It was RNA transcripts that yielded the amplified TCR beta CDR3 regions. Carried out on the TCR CDR3, a first-round RT-PCR used the HTBI primer set. MiXCR, run by TCRdb on the multiplex PCR reads, gives a single entry per CDR3 protein. The sample comprises hundreds of thousands of distinct CDR3 sequences, 38% of which are singletons, and roughly 8.3% rests with the top ten. What was sequenced was blood. The receptors originated from a man in his late teens or twenties with Graves' hyperthyroidism.

This chain links TRBV19 with TRBJ2-6; TRBD1 might be the D (7 bases). This CDR3 is 19 amino acids long. Trimming removed 9 bases at V and 0 bases at J, with 24 bases between. Germline V gives CDR1 LNHDA, CDR2 SQIVND (reference sequence). The CDR3 sequence: CASSTKEGQLPSGANVLTF. The CDR3 DNA sequence: TGTGCCAGCAGCACTAAGGAGGGACAGCTACCCTCTGGGGCCAACGTCCTGACTTTC.

The chain links TRBV7-3 to TRBJ2-5; maybe TRBD1 (6 bases). The CDR3 spans 19 residues. V was cut by 3 bases and J by 5 bases, with 28 bases left in between. The V gene's germline CDR1 is SGHTA and CDR2 FQGTGA. CDR3 protein: CASSLFVTEMGAQRETQYF. As DNA, the CDR3 is TGTGCCAGCAGCTTGTTCGTCACCGAGATGGGGGCTCAAAGGGAGACCCAGTACTTC.

J is TRBJ1-6 and V is TRBV3-1, with 9 bases lining up with TRBD1. This CDR3 has 15 amino acids. Germline loops: CDR1 LGHDT, CDR2 YNNKEL (reference sequence). V lost 1 base to trimming and J lost 9 bases; unmatched junction nucleotides: 4. The CDR3 DNA reads TGTGCCAGCAGCCAAGGGGACAGGGTTATTTCACCCCTCCACTTT. Translated, it gives CASSQGDRVISPLHF.

This clonotype turned up a few times. J is TRBJ2-7 and V is TRBV7-9, with D maybe TRBD1 (6 bases). The CDR3 is 17 residues long. V was trimmed by 5 bases and J by 2 bases, leaving 22 bases between them. Germline assignment: CDR1 SEHNR and CDR2 FQNEAQ (reference sequence). The CDR3 reads CASSQEGPTGTAYEQYF. For the CDR3, the DNA is TGTGCCAGCAGCCAAGAGGGACCCACAGGGACGGCCTACGAGCAGTACTTC.

This clonotype was picked up many times. The V call is TRBV25-1, the J call TRBJ1-5; D unresolved. Germline CDR1 is MGHDK and CDR2 is SYGVNS. V lost 5 bases to trimming and J lost 7 bases, with 12 bases between them. This CDR3 contains 13 residues. DNA of the CDR3: TGTGCCAGCAGTCCCGGTATGGGACAGCCCCAGCATTTT. It translates to CASSPGMGQPQHF.

This clonotype was counted a few times. This CDR3 reads CASGLAQETQYF. The CDR3 nucleotides are TGCGCCAGTGGACTAGCCCAAGAGACCCAGTACTTC. The chain recombines TRBV5-1 with TRBJ2-5, with 8 nucleotides matching TRBD2. V was clipped by 8 bases and J by 1 base; unmatched bases: 1. Germline V CDR1 and CDR2: SGHRS, YFSETQ. The length of the CDR3 is 12 residues.

The rearrangement links TRBV7-9 to TRBJ1-2; a weak D match, TRBD1 (5 bases). V shed 5 bases and J shed 8 bases, with 12 bases lying between them. Germline values: CDR1 SEHNR, CDR2 FQNEAQ (reference sequence). The CDR3 length is 12 residues. The CDR3: CASSRDGAGYTF. The CDR3 nucleotides are TGTGCCAGCAGCCGAGACGGGGCCGGCTACACCTTC.

Ten or more counts support this clonotype. This rearrangement joins TRBV20-1 to TRBJ1-6; D gene unclear. The V and J ends lost 3 bases and 4 bases respectively, with 4 bases between them. Germline assignment: CDR1 DFQATT and CDR2 SNEGSKA (reference sequence). This CDR3 spans 12 amino acids. The CDR3 DNA is TGCAGTGCTAGGGTTTATAATTCACCCCTCCACTTT. It codes for CSARVYNSPLHF.